Here is one T cell receptor beta chain with its context. The clone's antigen remains unknown. No quality values exist for individual bases; no much larger clone is one base distant. This sample was taken from a study of blood T cell repertoires in COVID-19 (dated by TCRdb to about 2020). Regarding the complete study: Samples covering the acute and convalescent phases of COVID-19 were provided by collaborators in the United States, Italy and Spain. The material from the prospective study consisted of cDNA or gDNA derived from T cells, B-cell-depleted T cells, or PBMCs. Subjects who had been exposed to COVID-19, were actively infected with it, or had recovered from it provided the deeply sampled blood TCRbeta repertoires that made up the dataset. A freely available public database, intended as a resource for researchers studying the immune response to SARS-CoV-2, is where the repertoires were released. The samples were drawn from the first 160 participants of the ongoing ImmuneRACE study and from roughly 1,300 subjects provided by 6 global collaborators. Sample metadata almost always included a de-identified subject ID, COVID-19 status, age in years and sex. Where available, HLA class I and class II types were taken from metadata supplied by the sample provider and were not determined by assay-based typing. General conclusions and limits of the study: Clinical and demographic metadata were provided uncurated, with the amount varying by source and participant.

TCRbeta CDR3 regions were amplified from genomic DNA using the immunoSEQ Assay, a bias-controlled multiplex PCR. The authors processed their data as follows. Within the assay, amplification of reference gene primers was used to estimate how many nucleated cells each sample contained. To quantify the absolute abundance of each unique TCRbeta CDR3 rearrangement, sequence reads were collapsed and filtered. For each sample, productive Simpson clonality was calculated as the square root of Simpson's diversity index across productive rearrangements. TCRdb carries this immuneACCESS record with in-frame sequences only. Its versions omit some clonotypes, under half of them owing to an unresolved V gene in the studies checked, with the rest unexplained. That table supplies the V and J calls and clone size; D and trimming were determined from the DNA. Recorded for this sample are approximately 38,000 clones; 75% to 90% of them occurred a single time. Jointly, the top ten make up roughly 8.1% of the sample.

The germline V gene (reference sequence) yields LNHDA for CDR1 and SQIVND for CDR2. Counted from cysteine to phenylalanine, this CDR3 has 15 amino acids. CDR3 DNA is the only sequence kept; it has 45 bases, read in frame from the first base. Trimming takes 5 bases off V and 4 bases off J; junction bases not matched to a gene: 5. Collaborating institutions collected whole blood in K2EDTA tubes following their own protocols. For TCRbeta analysis, collaborators shipped samples as frozen whole blood, isolated PBMCs, or DNA extracted from either of those sample types. This receptor chain uses TRBV19 and TRBJ2-2; the junction holds 9 bases that match TRBD2. Sequencing input: peripheral blood. This TCR was recovered from a man aged 25 to 40 with active or convalescent COVID-19. DNA sequence: TGTGCCAGTAGTTCCGGGACTAGCCTCACCGGGGAGCTGTTTTTT. Translated, it gives CASSSGTSLTGELFF.